A single sample gave rise to the 28 T cell receptor beta chains below, sequenced in a study of blood T cells in healthy people across ages. Next came a second PCR, run for about 7 to 12 cycles, which used a sample-barcoded 5' primer along with a J-beta primer mix. TCRdb analysed the 5' RACE reads with MiXCR anew, one entry per CDR3 protein. Found here are about a million distinct CDR3 sequences, roughly two fifths of them singletons; the top ten hold around 13%. Sequenced input: blood. These receptors were collected from a man younger than 30 in good health.

A few counts support this clonotype. CDR3 in amino acids: CSADATNYGYTF. The CDR3 DNA sequence: TGCAGTGCTGACGCCACTAACTATGGCTACACCTTC. V usage is TRBV20-1 and J usage is TRBJ1-2; D uncertain. V lost 5 bases to trimming and J lost 0 bases, with 7 bases between them. Germline values: CDR1 DFQATT, CDR2 SNEGSKA (reference sequence). CDR3 length equals 12 residues.

This clonotype came up many times. The junction shows a germline mismatch at one end, possibly a read error. The chain carries TRBV6-6 and TRBJ1-1; 8 nucleotides match TRBD1. This CDR3 has 13 amino acids. Germline assignment: CDR1 MNHNY and CDR2 SVGAGI (reference sequence). CDR3 region: CASSTTGGTEAFF. DNA of the CDR3: TGCGCCAGCAGCACAACAGGGGGGACTGAAGCTTTCTTT.

Ten or more counts support this clonotype. This rearrangement joins TRBV12-3 or TRBV12-4 to TRBJ2-3; TRBD2 might be the D (5 bases). This CDR3 is 13 amino acids long. Trimming took 3 bases from V and 1 from J, leaving 5 bases between them. CDR3 region: CASSFGGTDTQYF. The CDR3 DNA is TGTGCCAGCAGTTTCGGGGGCACAGATACGCAGTATTTT.

The gene calls are TRBV27 and TRBJ2-7; TRBD1 aligns across 7 bases. There are 13 residues in the CDR3. Germline-derived CDR1 and CDR2 are MNHEY and SMNVEV (reference sequence). V shed 6 bases and J 0 bases; nucleotides not matched to a gene: 2. DNA for the CDR3: TGTGCCAGCAGACAGGGGATCTCCTACGAGCAGTACTTC. It encodes CASRQGISYEQYF.

Only a few counts were recorded for this clonotype. The chain combines TRBV10-3 with TRBJ2-5, with D perhaps TRBD1 or TRBD2 (6 bases each). Germline V gene sequence: CDR1 ENHRY, CDR2 SYGVKD. This CDR3 has 15 residues. The germline V and J ends were trimmed by 0 bases and 1 base, with 9 bases remaining between them. The DNA for the CDR3 is TGTGCCATCAGTGAGTCTGGAGGGGGCCAAGAGACCCAGTACTTC. This codes for CAISESGGGQETQYF.

This clonotype has only a few counts. V gene TRBV20-1 combines with J gene TRBJ1-2; no clear D. CDR1 is DFQATT and CDR2 is SNEGSKA in the germline V gene (reference sequence). The CDR3 extends over 14 amino acids. V was shortened by 3 bases and J by 3 bases, with 14 bases between the two germline ends. Here the CDR3 reads CSASRFGYDYGYTF. CDR3 nucleotides: TGCAGTGCTAGTAGGTTTGGGTATGACTATGGCTACACCTTC.

The chain joins TRBV9 to TRBJ2-4; 11 bases match TRBD2. The CDR3 runs to 15 residues. Germline lookup yields CDR1 SGDLS and CDR2 YYNGEE. Germline trimming cut 4 bases from V and 2 bases from J; bases unmatched to any gene: 2. DNA of the CDR3: TGTGCCAGCAGCCTAGCGGGGGGCCCCAAAAACATTCAGTACTTC. Its protein product is CASSLAGGPKNIQYF.

The chain links TRBV21-1 to TRBJ2-5; the D call in the table, TRBD1, was not verified against the DNA. TRBV21-1 is a pseudogene. The CDR3 consists of 14 residues. The CDR3 DNA follows: TGTGCCAGCAGCCCCCGGACATTCCAAGAGACCCAGTACTTC. This sequence encodes CASSPRTFQETQYF.

About this clonotype: A much larger clone sits a single nucleotide away, making a read error possible. V is TRBV6-1 and J is TRBJ1-2; D perhaps matches TRBD1 (6 bases). V was clipped by 8 bases and J by 3 bases, with 13 bases between them. The germline CDR1 and CDR2 sequences are MNHNS and SASEGT. The CDR3 totals 13 residues. As DNA, the CDR3 is TGTGCCAGCGTTGGACAGCAAGACTATGGCTACACCTTC. Protein product: CASVGQQDYGYTF.

This clonotype turned up a few times. J is TRBJ2-7 and V is TRBV3-1; 7 positions match TRBD1. There are 14 residues in the CDR3. The junction had 6 bases not matched to a gene; V was cut back by 6 bases and J by 1 base. Germline lookup yields CDR1 LGHDT and CDR2 YNNKEL (reference sequence). The CDR3 coding sequence is TGTGCCAGCAGGCGACAGGGAGCGTCCTACGAGCAGTACTTC. This encodes CASRRQGASYEQYF.

V usage is TRBV7-9 and J usage is TRBJ1-5; perhaps TRBD1 as D (6 bases). The V end lost 1 base, the J end lost 4 bases, and 11 bases lay between the germline ends. From germline, CDR1 is SEHNR and CDR2 FQNEAQ (reference sequence). The CDR3 contains 15 residues. CDR3 in amino acids: CASSLGPGANQPQHF. Written as DNA, the CDR3 is TGTGCCAGCAGCTTAGGTCCAGGGGCAAATCAGCCCCAGCATTTT.

This chain connects TRBV6-5 to TRBJ1-2, with D tentatively TRBD1 (5 bases). The germline gives CDR1 MNHEY, CDR2 SVGAGI. There are 15 residues in the CDR3. V was clipped by 5 bases and J by 4 bases, with 17 bases between them. CDR3 amino acids: CASSLASGVSYGYTF. CDR3 DNA: TGTGCCAGCAGTCTTGCATCGGGGGTGAGCTATGGCTACACCTTC.

The chain links TRBV5-1 to TRBJ1-1, with D perhaps TRBD1 (5 bases). Between the trimmed V and J ends, which lost 0 bases and 4 bases, there was a span of 22 bases. This CDR3 region has 18 residues. The germline V gene has CDR1 SGHRS and CDR2 YFSETQ. The CDR3 protein is CASSLAIRGGFRGTEAFF. The DNA for the CDR3 is TGCGCCAGCAGCTTGGCCATAAGGGGTGGATTTCGGGGCACTGAAGCTTTCTTT.

The V gene is TRBV30, the J gene TRBJ2-7; D is ambiguous. CDR3 length: 15 residues. Trimming removed 1 base at V and 2 bases at J, with 15 bases between. The V gene's germline CDR1 is GTSNPN and CDR2 SVGIG (reference sequence). The CDR3 loop reads CAWSAPGQWTYEQYF. Written as DNA, the CDR3 is TGTGCCTGGAGTGCCCCCGGGCAGTGGACCTACGAGCAGTACTTC. Drawing the rest from reference TRBV30 and TRBJ2-7, the complete variable domain is SQTIHQWPATLVQPVGSPLSLECTVEGTSNPNLYWYRQAAGRGLQLLFYSVGIGQISSEVPQNLSASRPQDRQFILSSKKLLLSDSGFYLCAWSAPGQWTYEQYFGPGTRLTVT.

The rearrangement links TRBV6-1 to TRBJ1-1, with TRBD1 matching over 9 bases. The CDR3 consists of 14 residues. With V trimmed by 4 bases and J by 2 bases, 2 bases remained unmatched. Germline V gives CDR1 MNHNS, CDR2 SASEGT. The CDR3 is CASSGTGGNTEAFF. The CDR3 DNA reads as TGTGCCAGCAGTGGCACAGGGGGCAACACTGAAGCTTTCTTT.

V usage is TRBV6-6 and J usage is TRBJ2-7; TRBD2 matches 9 bases. With V trimmed by 0 bases and J by 9 bases, 12 bases remained unmatched. The CDR3 runs to 16 residues. Germline lookup yields CDR1 MNHNY and CDR2 SVGAGI (reference sequence). The CDR3 DNA is TGTGCCAGCAGTTACTCGTATAGCGGGGGTTTGGCCGGGCAGTACTTC. It translates to CASSYSYSGGLAGQYF.

The chain recombines TRBV20-1 with TRBJ2-1; the match to TRBD2 covers 10 bases. The CDR3 has 16 residues. J was trimmed by 0 bases and V by 2 bases; bases with no gene match: 4. CDR1 DFQATT and CDR2 SNEGSKA come from the germline V gene (reference sequence). The CDR3 region has the DNA TGCAGTGCTAGACTAGCGGGGGCGAGCTCCTACAATGAGCAGTTCTTC. Translating it yields CSARLAGASSYNEQFF.

This clonotype came up many times. This chain links TRBV10-3 with TRBJ1-2; 7 nucleotides agree with TRBD1. With V trimmed by 2 bases and J by 7 bases, 1 base remained unmatched. CDR1 is ENHRY, CDR2 SYGVKD, per germline. This CDR3 comprises 12 residues. Here the CDR3 DNA reads TGTGCCATCAGTGAGGCAGGGGGTGGCTACACCTTC. Translation gives CAISEAGGGYTF.

This clonotype was counted a single time. The chain carries TRBV21-1 and TRBJ2-3; the table assigns TRBD1, which was not confirmed against the DNA. TRBV21-1 is annotated as a pseudogene. CDR3 length: 15 residues. The CDR3 DNA follows: TGTGCCAGCAGCAAAGACCCAGGGTGGGCAGAGACGCAGTATTTT. This gives the protein CASSKDPGWAETQYF.

The J gene is TRBJ2-7, the V gene TRBV18; D gene ambiguous. V lost 3 bases, J lost 4 bases, and 19 bases lay in between. This CDR3 is 16 amino acids long. Germline V gene data show CDR1 as KGHSH and CDR2 as LQKENI. The CDR3 spells CASSPLPALEKYEQYF. In nucleotides, the CDR3 is TGTGCCAGCTCACCGCTTCCAGCGTTGGAAAAATACGAGCAGTACTTC.

The chain has TRBV6-5 and TRBJ2-1, with 9 bases aligning to TRBD1. V was pared by 2 bases and J by 8 bases, with 4 bases of the junction left unmatched. The CDR3 consists of 14 residues. The germline V gene encodes CDR1 MNHEY and CDR2 SVGAGI. The DNA of the CDR3 is TGTGCCAGCAGTTACGACAGGGGGTGGGATGAGCAGTTCTTC. Protein sequence: CASSYDRGWDEQFF.

The V gene is TRBV7-2, the J gene TRBJ1-2; a weak D match, TRBD1 (5 bases). Germline CDR1 reads SGHTA; CDR2 reads FQGNSA. There are 18 residues in the CDR3. Trimming removed 2 bases from V and 2 bases from J, with 21 bases in between. CDR3 in DNA: TGTGCCAGCAGCTTAACAGCAGGGATCCGCTCTCTCAACTATGGCTACACCTTC. Translating gives CASSLTAGIRSLNYGYTF.

This clonotype turned up a few times. V usage is TRBV20-1 and J usage is TRBJ1-5; D is unresolved. V was pared by 6 bases and J by 6 bases, with 12 bases between. Germline V gene sequence: CDR1 DFQATT, CDR2 SNEGSKA (reference sequence). The CDR3 sequence is 12 residues long. CDR3 nucleotide sequence: TGCAGTGCCATCCGACGGGGTCAGCCCCAGCATTTT. Protein sequence: CSAIRRGQPQHF.

As regards this clonotype: Mismatch with germline at one junction end may stem from a read error. The chain is built from TRBV12-3 or TRBV12-4 and TRBJ1-6; D gene ambiguous. The CDR3 consists of 13 residues. For the CDR3, the DNA is TGTGCCAGCACCGACACGTATAGTTCACCCCTCCACTTT. Amino acid sequence: CASTDTYSSPLHF.

The chain couples TRBV4-2 to TRBJ1-5; 7 bases are a match to TRBD1. The ends lost 0 bases at V and 7 bases at J; junction bases unmatched: 6. The germline CDR1 and CDR2 sequences are LGHNA and YNFKEQ. The CDR3 extends over 15 amino acids. CDR3 in amino acids: CASSQDQRGRQPQHF. The DNA of the CDR3 is TGTGCCAGCAGCCAAGACCAAAGGGGGCGACAGCCCCAGCATTTT.

The chain has TRBV29-1 and TRBJ1-1; D gene ambiguous. CDR1 SQVTM and CDR2 ANQGSEA come from the germline V gene. This CDR3 region has 11 residues. V was shortened by 0 bases and J by 9 bases, with 8 bases between the two germline ends. The chain's CDR3 is CSVEEGRQAFF. CDR3 sequence (DNA): TGCAGCGTTGAAGAAGGCAGGCAAGCTTTCTTT.

The chain joins TRBV20-1 to TRBJ2-1, with 9 bases fitting TRBD2. Germline V gene data show CDR1 as DFQATT and CDR2 as SNEGSKA (reference sequence). The CDR3 consists of 17 residues. J lost 4 bases, V lost 0 bases, and 10 bases had no gene match. The CDR3 nucleotides are TGCAGTGCTAGAGATCTGGGTGCGGGGGGGATTTACAATGAGCAGTTCTTC. It is translated as CSARDLGAGGIYNEQFF.

V and J are TRBV6-6 and TRBJ1-1; D not certain. The germline V gene has CDR1 MNHNY and CDR2 SVGAGI (reference sequence). The CDR3 loop spans 13 amino acids. Trimming removed 6 bases at V and 1 base at J, with 9 bases between. For the CDR3, the DNA is TGTGCCAGCAGATTACCTGGGAACACTGAAGCTTTCTTT. As protein: CASRLPGNTEAFF.